This TCR beta chain was captured in a study of blood T cell repertoires in COVID-19 (dated by TCRdb to the early 2020s). A note on the overall study: Collaborator samples came from the United States, Italy and Spain and covered acute and convalescent phases of COVID-19. The material from the prospective study consisted of cDNA or gDNA derived from T cells, B-cell-depleted T cells, or PBMCs. The dataset comprised deeply sampled blood TCRbeta repertoires from subjects exposed to, actively infected with, or recovered from COVID-19. The repertoires were released in a freely available public database intended as a resource for research on the immune response to SARS-CoV-2. Samples were obtained from the ongoing ImmuneRACE study (first 160 participants) and from 1,254 subjects provided by 6 global collaborators. Sample metadata almost always included a de-identified subject ID, COVID-19 status, age in years and sex. Where available, HLA class I and class II types were obtained from metadata supplied by the sample provider rather than from assay-based typing. Points the paper makes about the study in general: Clinical and demographic metadata were provided uncurated, with the amount varying by source and participant.

About this clone: Its antigen is currently not known. Qualities for individual bases were not recorded, and no much larger clone is one base off.

The immunoSEQ Assay, a bias-controlled multiplex PCR, was used to amplify TCRbeta CDR3 regions from genomic DNA. The study's own analysis went as follows. The number of nucleated cells in each sample was estimated by amplification of reference gene primers within the assay. Sequence reads were collapsed and filtered to measure the absolute abundance of every unique TCRbeta CDR3 rearrangement. For each sample, productive Simpson clonality was calculated by taking the square root of Simpson's diversity index across productive rearrangements. Not all clones reach the TCRdb copy of this immuneACCESS table, which keeps in-frame sequences only. Checked studies attribute under half of the gap to unresolved V genes and leave the rest unexplained. D and trimming come from the DNA, and the V and J calls and clone size come from that table. In all, the sample holds 95,000 to 150,000 clones, and 80% of those were seen once. The top ten clones comprise approximately 25% of the sample.

The germline V gene provides CDR1 KGHDR and CDR2 SFDVKD. The CDR3 starts with the cysteine, ends with the phenylalanine, and has 15 residues. Only the CDR3 DNA is retained, 45 bases long and in frame from the first base. V loses 6 bases at its end and J loses 5 bases; junction bases beyond the gene matches: 7. The collaborating institutions used their own protocols to collect whole blood in K2EDTA tubes. For TCRbeta analysis, collaborators shipped samples as frozen whole blood, isolated PBMCs, or DNA extracted from either of those sample types. The sequenced sample consisted of peripheral blood. The V and J segments used are TRBV24-1 and TRBJ1-1, with 11 central nucleotides matching TRBD1. The source is a human donor in a cohort sampled during active COVID-19. The nucleotide sequence is given as TGTGCCACCAGTAGAGGGACAGGGGGGAAAACTGAAGCTTTCTTT. It translates as CATSRGTGGKTEAFF.